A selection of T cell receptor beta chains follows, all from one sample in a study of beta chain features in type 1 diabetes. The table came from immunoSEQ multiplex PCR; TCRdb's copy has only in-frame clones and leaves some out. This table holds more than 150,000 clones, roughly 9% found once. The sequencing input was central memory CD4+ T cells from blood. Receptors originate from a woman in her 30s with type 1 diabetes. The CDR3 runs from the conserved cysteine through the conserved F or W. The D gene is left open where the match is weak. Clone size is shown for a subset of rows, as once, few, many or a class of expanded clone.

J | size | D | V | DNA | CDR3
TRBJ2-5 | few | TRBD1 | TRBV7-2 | TGTGCCAGCAGCTCAACCCAGGGGGCGGGAGAGACCCAGTACTTC | CASSSTQGAGETQYF
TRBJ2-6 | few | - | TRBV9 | TGTGCCAGCAGCGTAGCTGGCGGGGCCAACGTCCTGACTTTC | CASSVAGGANVLTF
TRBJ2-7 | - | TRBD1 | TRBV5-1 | TGCGCCAGCAGCTTGGGGGGACAGGGCCCCTACGAGCAGTACTTC | CASSLGGQGPYEQYF
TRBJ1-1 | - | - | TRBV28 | TGTGCCAGCAGTTCCGGGGACACCCGAATGAACACTGAAGCTTTCTTT | CASSSGDTRMNTEAFF
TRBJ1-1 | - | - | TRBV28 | TGTGCCAGCAGTTTGACAGCCCCGGGCACTGAAGCTTTCTTT | CASSLTAPGTEAFF
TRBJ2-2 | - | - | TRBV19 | TGTGCCAGTGGGGGGGCGGTGAACACCGGGGAGCTGTTTTTT | CASGGAVNTGELFF
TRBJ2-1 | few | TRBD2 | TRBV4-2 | TGTGCCAGCAGCCCTACTCTAGCGGAAAACTACAATGAGCAGTTCTTC | CASSPTLAENYNEQFF
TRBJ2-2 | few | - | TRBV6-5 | TGTGCCGGACGGGTACTAGTAACCGGGGAGCTGTTTTTT | CAGRVLVTGELFF
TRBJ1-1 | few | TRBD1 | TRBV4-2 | TGTGCCAGCAGCTTGACAGGGACCAACACTGAAGCTTTCTTT | CASSLTGTNTEAFF
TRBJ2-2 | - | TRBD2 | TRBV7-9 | TGTGCCAGCAGCTTAGCTAGCGGGAGCAACACCGGGGAGCTGTTTTTT | CASSLASGSNTGELFF
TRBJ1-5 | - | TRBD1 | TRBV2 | TGTGCCAGCAGCCGAAACAGGGACAGTCAGCCCCAGCATTTT | CASSRNRDSQPQHF
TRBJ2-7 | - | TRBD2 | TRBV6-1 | TGTGCCTCTTTTCCTCGACTAGCGGGATTATACGAGCAGTACTTC | CASFPRLAGLYEQYF
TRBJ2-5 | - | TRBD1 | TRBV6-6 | TGTGCCAGCAGTTACCCGAACAGGGGGCTGGAGACCCAGTACTTC | CASSYPNRGLETQYF
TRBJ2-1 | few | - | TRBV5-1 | TGCGCCAGCAGCTTACTGTACAATGAGCAGTTCTTC | CASSLLYNEQFF
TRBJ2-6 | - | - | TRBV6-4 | TGTGCCAGCAGTCGACAGGCAACTGGGGCCAACGTCCTGACTTTC | CASSRQATGANVLTF
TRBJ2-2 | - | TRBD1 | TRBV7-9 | TGTGCCAGCAGCTCGACCCGGGACAGGAGCTTCACCGGGGAGCTGTTTTTT | CASSSTRDRSFTGELFF
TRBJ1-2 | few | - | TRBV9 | TGTGCCAGCAGCGCTGCCGGGAGCTATGGCTACACCTTC | CASSAAGSYGYTF
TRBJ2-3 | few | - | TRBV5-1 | TGCGCCAGCAGCTTGGGAGAGAGCACAGATACGCAGTATTTT | CASSLGESTDTQYF
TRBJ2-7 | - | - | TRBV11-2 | TGTGCCAGCAGCCAATACAGGGTCCACGAGCAGTACTTC | CASSQYRVHEQYF
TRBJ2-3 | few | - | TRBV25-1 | TGTGCCAGCAGTAGGACAGAGAGCACAGATACGCAGTATTTT | CASSRTESTDTQYF
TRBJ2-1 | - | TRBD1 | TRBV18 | TGTGCCAGCTCCCTCGGGACAGGGAGCGATGAGCAGTTCTTC | CASSLGTGSDEQFF
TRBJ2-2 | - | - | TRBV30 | TGTGCCTGGAGTGTTGGGGCCGCTTTAAACACCGGGGAGCTGTTTTTT | CAWSVGAALNTGELFF
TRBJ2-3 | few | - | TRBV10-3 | TGTGCCATCCAAAAAAAGGAGGCCACAGATACGCAGTATTTT | CAIQKKEATDTQYF
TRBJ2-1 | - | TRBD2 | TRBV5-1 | TGCGCCAGCAGCTTGCTCCTAGCGGGAGGCGGAGGCAATGAGCAGTTCTTC | CASSLLLAGGGGNEQFF
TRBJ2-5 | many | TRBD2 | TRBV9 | TGTGCCAGCAGCGTAGGGGCTAGCGGGAAGGAGACCCAGTACTTC | CASSVGASGKETQYF
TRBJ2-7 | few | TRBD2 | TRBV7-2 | TGTGCCAGCAGCTTAGGACTAGCGGGAGGGTACGAGCAGTACTTC | CASSLGLAGGYEQYF
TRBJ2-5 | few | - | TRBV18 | TGTGCCAGCTCACCTCAGAAAGAGACCCAGTACTTC | CASSPQKETQYF
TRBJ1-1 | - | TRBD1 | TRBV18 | TGTGCCAGCTCACAAGGGACAGGGTACATGAACACTGAAGCTTTCTTT | CASSQGTGYMNTEAFF
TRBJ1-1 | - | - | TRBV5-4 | TGTGCCAGCAGCGGGAGTTTGGGCGGTAAGACTGAAGCTTTCTTT | CASSGSLGGKTEAFF
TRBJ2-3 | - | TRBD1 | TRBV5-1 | TGCGCCAGCAGCCTGCGGACAGGGACAGATACGCAGTATTTT | CASSLRTGTDTQYF